The present T cell receptor (beta chain) was sequenced within a study of T-cell memory formation after mild COVID-19. General study points: Among clones peaking at day 37 in the second wave, SARS-CoV-2 specificity remained unconfirmed. Day 15 to 85 contractors were CD4/CD8 balanced; later expanders leaned CD4+.

The CDR3 has 15 residues. V was shortened by 0 bases and J by 2 bases, with 11 bases between the two germline ends. In germline, CDR1 is SGHVS, CDR2 FNYEAQ. A 5'RACE reaction primed in the constant segment made cDNA libraries of TCR alpha and TCR beta, and these carried sample barcodes and UMIs. TCRdb reanalysed the 5' RACE reads using MiXCR and keeps one entry per CDR3 protein. The data hold around 420,000 distinct CDR3 sequences, with roughly 26% observed a single time. Turning to this clonotype: No antigen is known for it.

The receptor was isolated from an adult woman who had mild COVID-19 (a few samples of this study predate the infection). Cell type and time point are not known. The specimen was PBMCs or a T cell subset sorted from them (not recorded which). The gene calls are TRBV7-6 and TRBJ2-7; possible D gene TRBD2, 5 bases. The CDR3 sequence is CASSLAPDGAYEQYF. In DNA form, the CDR3 reads TGTGCCAGCAGCTTAGCACCGGACGGGGCCTACGAGCAGTACTTC.